This TCR beta chain was recorded in a study of blood T cell repertoires in COVID-19. Study background: The United States, Italy and Spain were the sources of the acute and convalescent COVID-19 samples. In each case, the material was cDNA or gDNA derived from T cells, B-cell-depleted T cells, or PBMCs.

Per the original data handling: Nucleated cell number was recorded as an estimate derived from reference gene primer amplification. Clones were sequenced by immunoSEQ multiplex PCR, and TCRdb holds only the in-frame ones, with some missing. V, J and clone size were drawn from that table, and D and trimming were deduced from the DNA. The table shows about 180,000 clones, with about 75% occurring only once. This CDR3 contains 13 residues. Trimming cost V 6 bases and J 7 bases; bases outside gene matches: 8. This chain uses TRBV12-3 or TRBV12-4 with TRBJ2-7; 8 bases fit TRBD2. Sequenced: peripheral blood. This clonotype was obtained from a woman aged 70-85 years with acute or convalescent COVID-19. The CDR3 is CASREREIGEQYF. The DNA of the CDR3 is TGTGCCAGCAGGGAGCGGGAGATAGGGGAGCAGTACTTC.